The rows below give T cell receptor beta chains drawn from one sample of a study of beta chain features in type 1 diabetes. Method: immunoSEQ multiplex PCR; TCRdb's copy keeps in-frame clones and lacks some. The data show around 150,000 clones, 6.5% to 8.5% seen once. The source material was central memory CD4+ T cells from blood. These receptors were collected from a woman aged 30 to 39 in good health. CDR3s include the opening cysteine and the closing phenylalanine or tryptophan. Fields, in order: clone size, J gene, D gene, V gene, CDR3 DNA, CDR3 protein. A D gene is named only where the DNA matches it firmly. Only some rows state a clone size, as once, few, many or a class for expanded clones.

>few|TRBJ2-3|TRBD1|TRBV19
TGTGCCAGTAAGACAGGGGGCGAGGATACGCAGTATTTT
CASKTGGEDTQYF
>-|TRBJ2-7|-|TRBV2
TGTGCCAGCAGTGGGGACTTGGAGCAGTACTTC
CASSGDLEQYF
>few|TRBJ2-3|TRBD2|TRBV28
TGTGCCAGCTTCCCAGCGGCGGGAGCCCCCCACACATCAGGAGATACGCAGTATTTT
CASFPAAGAPHTSGDTQYF
>-|TRBJ2-5|TRBD1|TRBV5-5
TGTGCCAGCAGCCCGCAGGGCGGGACAGGGTTGCGAGAGACCCAGTACTTC
CASSPQGGTGLRETQYF
>-|TRBJ2-5|-|TRBV18
TGTGCCAGCTCACCGTCCGACAGCCAAGAGACCCAGTACTTC
CASSPSDSQETQYF
>-|TRBJ1-5|-|TRBV28
TGTGCCAGCAGTTTATCTCATCAGCCCCAGCATTTT
CASSLSHQPQHF
>many|TRBJ2-7|TRBD1|TRBV2
TGTGCCAGCAGTGATCGGGACAGGACCTCCTACGAGCAGTACTTC
CASSDRDRTSYEQYF
>-|TRBJ2-7|-|TRBV28
TGTGCCAGCAGTTTTCTTAGCGAGCAGTACTTC
CASSFLSEQYF
>-|TRBJ2-7|TRBD1|TRBV28
TGTGCCAGCAGTTTGTCGAGACAGGGGGCTCGGGAGCAGTACTTC
CASSLSRQGAREQYF
>-|TRBJ2-7|-|TRBV29-1
TGCAGCGTTCTATTCGGGTACGAGCAGTACTTC
CSVLFGYEQYF
>-|TRBJ2-2|TRBD1|TRBV11-1
TGTGCCAGCAGCAAACGACAGGGGAACACCGGGGAGCTGTTTTTT
CASSKRQGNTGELFF
>few|TRBJ2-1|-|TRBV7-2
TGTGCCAGCAGCTTAGTGACAAATACGGATGAGCAGTTCTTC
CASSLVTNTDEQFF
>-|TRBJ2-5|-|TRBV5-4
TGTGCCAGCAGCTTCCAGGGTAGAGAGACCCAGTACTTC
CASSFQGRETQYF
>few|TRBJ1-2|-|TRBV21-1
TGTGCCAGCAGCAAGAGGTCAGGGGGGTATGGCTACACCTTC
CASSKRSGGYGYTF
>few|TRBJ2-6|-|TRBV6-6
TGTGCCAGCAGACTTGACAGTAACTCTGGGGCCAACGTCCTGACTTTC
CASRLDSNSGANVLTF
>many|TRBJ2-3|-|TRBV29-1
TGCAGCGGTCGAGGCGGGGCCACAGATACGCAGTATTTT
CSGRGGATDTQYF
>few|TRBJ2-7|-|TRBV30
TGTGCCTGTCAATCCCGGTCCTACGAGCAGTACTTC
CACQSRSYEQYF
>many|TRBJ2-1|TRBD2|TRBV7-2
TGTTTGACTAGCGTATACAATGAGCAGTTCTTC
CLTSVYNEQFF
>-|TRBJ2-7|-|TRBV19
TGTGCCAGTAGTATGGACAGCCGGCAGTACTTC
CASSMDSRQYF